This TCR beta chain appears in the sequencing data of a study of blood T cell repertoires in COVID-19. Overall study: Sample material is recorded as cDNA or gDNA derived from T cells, B-cell-depleted T cells, or PBMCs.

V lost 4 bases, J lost 3 bases, and 18 bases lay in between. This CDR3 has 16 residues. TCRdb's copy holds only in-frame clones and misses some; the assay was immunoSEQ multiplex PCR. Of hundreds of thousands of clones in the sample, more than 70% were seen once. The clonotype originates from a woman aged 25 to 39 with COVID-19, enrolled during active disease. The chain combines TRBV23-1 with TRBJ1-1; D might be TRBD1 (6 bases). TRBV23-1 is an ORF for which the function is uncertain. Specimen: peripheral blood. The CDR3, as DNA: TGCGCCAGCAGTCCCATCCGGGACAAAGGAGACACTGAAGCTTTCTTT. This sequence encodes CASSPIRDKGDTEAFF.